What follows are 19 T cell receptor beta chains derived from one specimen sequenced in a study of blood T cell repertoires in COVID-19 (dated by TCRdb to the early 2020s). The library was prepared using the immunoSEQ multiplex PCR assay. TCRdb took over this immuneACCESS table, retaining in-frame rearrangements with V and J assigned. Such tables are incomplete; in checked studies, under half of the missing clones stem from an unresolved V gene, and the remainder is unexplained. The sample table holds 200,000 to 250,000 clones, of which approximately 91% were seen once. The top ten clones comprise under 7% of the sample. Material: peripheral blood. The receptors come from a man aged 60 to 69 who had recovered from COVID-19.

The genes are TRBV6-1 and TRBJ1-2; D not certain. V was pared by 2 bases and J by 4 bases, with 11 bases between. CDR3 length: 14 residues. Germline V gene lookup returns CDR1 MNHNS and CDR2 SASEGT. Written as DNA, the CDR3 is TGTGCCAGCAGTGAATTAAGAGCCCGCTATGGCTACACCTTC. Protein sequence: CASSELRARYGYTF.

This chain joins TRBV13 and TRBJ2-5; no clear D. CDR1 PRHDT and CDR2 FYEKMQ come from the germline V gene (reference sequence). The CDR3 has 13 amino acids. V lost 1 base and J 7 bases, leaving 10 bases between the germline ends. CDR3 DNA sequence: TGTGCCAGCAGCTTAGAGACCCCGGGGACCCAGTACTTC. Its translation: CASSLETPGTQYF. Filled out from reference TRBV13 and TRBJ2-5, the complete variable domain reads AAGVIQSPRHLIKEKRETATLKCYPIPRHDTVYWYQQGPGQDPQFLISFYEKMQSDKGSIPDRFSAQQFSDYHSELNMSSLELGDSALYFCASSLETPGTQYFGPGTRLLVL.

V is TRBV27 and J is TRBJ1-2; a weak D match, TRBD1 (5 bases). Germline V CDR1 and CDR2: MNHEY, SMNVEV (reference sequence). The CDR3 covers 14 residues. V was clipped by 5 bases and J by 0 bases, with 10 bases between them. CDR3 protein: CASSQQGTNYGYTF. For the CDR3, the DNA is TGTGCCAGCAGTCAGCAGGGAACTAACTATGGCTACACCTTC.

The CDR3 DNA reads as TGTGCCAGCAGCCGCCCGGGTGGCCTCTCGGTCACTGAAGCTTTCTTT. Its protein product is CASSRPGGLSVTEAFF. V and J are TRBV3-1 (or the pseudogene TRBV3-2) and TRBJ1-1, with D hard to call. This CDR3 has 16 residues. Germline V gene sequence: CDR1 LGHDT, CDR2 YNNKEL (reference sequence). Trimming stripped 4 bases from V and 4 bases from J, with 19 bases between.

This clone was observed a few times. V and J are TRBV9 and TRBJ1-4; D is possibly TRBD1 (5 bases). The V gene lost 3 bases and the J gene lost 3 bases, with 15 bases spanning the gap. Per the germline V gene, CDR1 is SGDLS and CDR2 is YYNGEE. The CDR3 is 16 residues long. CDR3 protein: CASSAGGAAPNEKLFF. The CDR3, as DNA: TGTGCCAGCAGCGCCGGAGGGGCAGCGCCTAATGAAAAACTGTTTTTT.

This clone was detected a few times. Germline and junction disagree at one end, which may indicate a read error. This chain uses TRBV7-7 with TRBJ2-5; maybe TRBD2 (5 bases). CDR3 length: 13 residues. Germline CDR1 is SSHAT and CDR2 is FNYEAQ (reference sequence). CDR3 in amino acids: CASSLVAQETQYF. CDR3 nucleotides: TGTGCTAGCAGCTTAGTAGCGCAAGAGACCCAGTACTTC.

In nucleotides, the CDR3 is TGTGCCAGCATCCCTCGCCCCGACAGGGGGCTCGCAGATACGCAGTATTTT. Its translation is CASIPRPDRGLADTQYF. The chain joins TRBV2 to TRBJ2-3; 10 nucleotides agree with TRBD1. The CDR3 is 17 residues long. Germline trimming cut 7 bases from V and 4 bases from J; bases unmatched to any gene: 14. Germline lookup yields CDR1 SNHLY and CDR2 FYNNEI.

This clone has only a few counts. This chain connects TRBV6-5 to TRBJ1-2, with 12 bases identical to TRBD1. From germline, CDR1 is MNHEY and CDR2 SVGAGI. The CDR3 totals 15 residues. Trimming cost V 7 bases and J 5 bases; bases outside gene matches: 8. The CDR3, as DNA: TGTGCCAGCACCTGGGACAGGGGGCTGGCGTATGGCTACACCTTC. It translates to CASTWDRGLAYGYTF.

The chain links TRBV18 to TRBJ2-3, with 9 nucleotides matching TRBD1. Germline CDR1 and CDR2: KGHSH and LQKENI. V lost 7 bases to trimming and J lost 6 bases; unmatched junction nucleotides: 8. This CDR3 has 14 residues. CDR3 loop: CASLPGQGGDTQYF. CDR3 sequence (DNA): TGTGCCAGCTTACCGGGACAGGGCGGTGATACGCAGTATTTT.

The gene calls are TRBV3-1 (or the pseudogene TRBV3-2) and TRBJ2-1, with D uncertain. This CDR3 comprises 11 residues. Germline lookup yields CDR1 LGHDT and CDR2 YNNKEL (reference sequence). Trimming removed 1 base from V and 10 bases from J, with 5 bases in between. CDR3 nucleotides: TGTGCCAGCAGCCAAGCCGGGGAGCAGTTCTTC. It encodes CASSQAGEQFF.

The chain carries TRBV9 and TRBJ2-5; 10 positions match TRBD2. Unmatched junction bases numbered 17, after V lost 4 bases and J lost 2 bases. This CDR3 has 19 residues. Germline CDR1 reads SGDLS; CDR2 reads YYNGEE. CDR3: CASSTPLRVASGGQETQYF. DNA of the CDR3: TGTGCCAGCAGCACCCCTCTCCGGGTGGCTAGCGGGGGTCAAGAGACCCAGTACTTC.

The chain couples TRBV11-2 to TRBJ2-1; D might be TRBD1 (6 bases). This CDR3 is 12 amino acids long. Trimming shortened V by 5 bases and J by 7 bases, and 9 bases separated the two germline ends. In germline, CDR1 is SGHAT, CDR2 FQNNGV. The DNA for the CDR3 is TGTGCCAGCAGCAGTCAGGGGAATGAGCAGTTCTTC. This gives the protein CASSSQGNEQFF. Drawing the rest from reference TRBV11-2 and TRBJ2-1, the complete variable domain is EAGVAQSPRYKIIEKRQSVAFWCNPISGHATLYWYQQILGQGPKLLIQFQNNGVVDDSQLPKDRFSAERLKGVDSTLKIQPAKLEDSAVYLCASSSQGNEQFFGPGTRLTVL.

V and J are TRBV5-1 and TRBJ2-3, with TRBD2 matching 13 bases. The germline CDR1 and CDR2 sequences are SGHRS and YFSETQ. CDR3 size: 16 residues. Unmatched junction bases numbered 6, after V lost 4 bases and J lost 4 bases. The CDR3 reads CASSLRLAGGADTQYF. The CDR3, as DNA: TGCGCCAGCAGCCTCCGACTAGCGGGGGGCGCAGATACGCAGTATTTT.

The chain couples TRBV21-1 to TRBJ2-7; the table gives TRBD1 as D, unverified against the DNA. TRBV21-1 is a pseudogene. This CDR3 spans 18 amino acids. CDR3 residues: CASSTADDGDRGTSEQYF. The CDR3 DNA is TGTGCCAGCAGCACCGCGGACGACGGAGACAGGGGAACTTCCGAGCAGTACTTC.

V usage is TRBV28 and J usage is TRBJ1-1; a weak D match, TRBD1 (6 bases). Germline assignment: CDR1 MDHEN and CDR2 SYDVKM. Trimming pared 4 bases from V and 11 bases from J, leaving 11 bases between. The CDR3 length is 11 residues. CDR3 residues: CASSSDRSAFF. The CDR3 DNA reads as TGTGCCAGCAGTTCCGACAGGTCGGCTTTCTTT.

The chain couples TRBV6-4 to TRBJ2-1; D remains ambiguous. The V and J ends lost 7 bases and 4 bases respectively, with 8 bases between them. This CDR3 is 12 amino acids long. The germline V gene has CDR1 MRHNA and CDR2 SNTAGT. CDR3 region: CASTSEYNEQFF. For the CDR3, the DNA is TGTGCCAGCACCTCTGAGTACAATGAGCAGTTCTTC.

The CDR3 region is CAWSSDPAGGYTF. The CDR3 coding sequence is TGTGCCTGGAGTTCTGACCCAGCGGGCGGCTACACCTTC. The chain is built from TRBV30 and TRBJ1-2; D is uncertain. V lost 2 bases and J 8 bases, leaving 15 bases between the germline ends. The CDR3 totals 13 residues. Germline V CDR1 and CDR2: GTSNPN, SVGIG (reference sequence).

For the CDR3, the DNA is TGTGCCAGCAGTAGCACCGGGACAAGCCGCACAGATACGCAGTATTTT. This encodes CASSSTGTSRTDTQYF. J is TRBJ2-3 and V is TRBV28; possible D gene TRBD1, 6 bases. Germline CDR1 MDHEN, CDR2 SYDVKM. The CDR3 extends over 16 amino acids. The ends were cut back, 5 bases at V and 1 base at J, with 16 bases in the middle.

This clone was observed a few times. The chain couples TRBV10-3 to TRBJ1-6; the D is unclear. The CDR3 is made up of 16 amino acids. V was shortened by 3 bases and J by 0 bases, with 9 bases between the two germline ends. Germline-derived CDR1 and CDR2 are ENHRY and SYGVKD. CDR3 in amino acids: CAISDIPRSYNSPLHF. CDR3 sequence (DNA): TGTGCCATCAGTGATATCCCCCGCTCCTATAATTCACCCCTCCACTTT.